Sequencing of this T cell receptor (beta chain) was carried out in a study of blood T cell repertoires in COVID-19 (dated by TCRdb to the early 2020s). Concerning the study at large: Samples covering the acute and convalescent phases of COVID-19 were provided by collaborators in the United States, Italy and Spain. Where HLA class I and class II types were available, the types were taken from metadata supplied by the sample provider, not from assay-based typing. Deeply sampled blood TCRbeta repertoires from subjects exposed to, actively infected with, or recovered from COVID-19 were included in the dataset. Samples came from the ongoing ImmuneRACE study (first 160 participants) plus 1,254 subjects from 6 global collaborators. The sample metadata nearly always contained a de-identified subject ID, COVID-19 status, age in years and sex. The prospective study material was composed of cDNA or gDNA derived from T cells, B-cell-depleted T cells, or PBMCs. The repertoires were released in a freely available public database intended as a resource for research on the immune response to SARS-CoV-2.

As to this clone: The clone's antigen remains unknown. One base away there is no much larger clone; base qualities are not given.

TCRbeta CDR3 regions were amplified from genomic DNA by means of the immunoSEQ Assay, a bias-controlled multiplex PCR. Regarding the original processing steps: The number of nucleated cells in each sample was estimated from the amplification of reference gene primers within the assay. To quantify the absolute abundance of each unique TCRbeta CDR3 rearrangement, sequence reads were collapsed and filtered. For each sample, productive Simpson clonality was calculated by taking the square root of Simpson's diversity index across productive rearrangements. This immuneACCESS table, as held by TCRdb, lists in-frame sequences with V and J called but not all clones. Of the missing ones, under half trace to an unresolved V gene in checked studies; the others have no known cause. That table is the source of V, J and clone size, and D and trimming were worked out from the DNA. The sample has approximately 150,000 clones on record, 65% to 85% of them singletons. The ten largest clones capture approximately 11% of the sample.

The germline V gene specifies SGHTA as CDR1 and FQGNSA as CDR2. Reading from cysteine to phenylalanine, the CDR3 counts 13 amino acids. Only CDR3 DNA remains: 39 bases, in frame from the first base. V drops 3 bases and J drops 0 bases, leaving 5 bases in between. Collaborating institutions collected whole blood in K2EDTA tubes following their own protocols. For TCRbeta analysis, collaborators shipped samples as frozen whole blood, isolated PBMCs, or DNA extracted from either of those sample types. What the study reported, not specific to this receptor: Clinical and demographic metadata were provided uncurated, with the amount varying by source and participant.

The origin of this receptor is a man aged 65 to 79 with active or convalescent COVID-19. The chain links TRBV7-2 with TRBJ1-1, with the D segment identity uncertain. The sequenced material came from peripheral blood. The bases read TGTGCCAGCAGCTTCCTTATGAACACTGAAGCTTTCTTT. Translation gives CASSFLMNTEAFF.